The rows below give T cell receptor beta chains drawn from one sample of a study of blood T cells in healthy people across ages. A single record per CDR3 protein comes from TCRdb applying MiXCR to the 5' RACE reads. Found here are 550,000 to 750,000 distinct CDR3 sequences, 20% to 25% of them singletons; the top ten hold approximately 3.6%. Input material: blood. The source is a man between 65 and 85 years old in good health. Each CDR3 is given without its conserved first and last residue. Fields, in order: J gene, D gene, V gene, CDR3 protein. A D gene is named only where the DNA matches it firmly.

J gene: TRBJ2-3
D gene: TRBD2
V gene: TRBV2
CDR3 protein: ASSVLAGGADTQY

J gene: TRBJ2-3
D gene: .
V gene: TRBV6-2/TRBV6-3
CDR3 protein: ASSYEVAASTDTQY

J gene: TRBJ2-3
D gene: .
V gene: TRBV4-3
CDR3 protein: ASSPEGRDTQY

J gene: .
D gene: TRBD2
V gene: TRBV28
CDR3 protein: ASSFSGRKDEQY

J gene: TRBJ2-7
D gene: .
V gene: TRBV7-8
CDR3 protein: ASSLRAGVGEQY

J gene: TRBJ1-4
D gene: .
V gene: TRBV27
CDR3 protein: ASSSQGGANEKLF

J gene: TRBJ2-7
D gene: .
V gene: TRBV10-3
CDR3 protein: AIRGEEPRAAGGRQY

J gene: TRBJ1-4
D gene: .
V gene: TRBV28
CDR3 protein: ASTPNGGEYEKLF

J gene: TRBJ2-7
D gene: .
V gene: TRBV7-2
CDR3 protein: ASSLGRATYEQY

J gene: TRBJ1-1
D gene: TRBD1
V gene: TRBV4-1
CDR3 protein: ASSPDRGEMNTEAF

J gene: .
D gene: TRBD2
V gene: TRBV5-1
CDR3 protein: ASSLGSRENEQF

J gene: TRBJ2-2
D gene: TRBD2
V gene: TRBV12-3/TRBV12-4
CDR3 protein: ASSPLAGGVGELF

J gene: TRBJ2-6
D gene: .
V gene: TRBV5-4
CDR3 protein: ASSLGFGEPGANVLT

J gene: TRBJ2-3
D gene: .
V gene: TRBV29-1
CDR3 protein: SVGVGSTDTQY

J gene: .
D gene: .
V gene: TRBV5-5
CDR3 protein: ASSLGPFSPTKEQF

J gene: TRBJ1-2
D gene: TRBD1
V gene: TRBV18
CDR3 protein: ASSEDRGAYGYT

J gene: TRBJ2-3
D gene: TRBD2
V gene: TRBV6-5
CDR3 protein: ASSYGLAHTDTQY

J gene: TRBJ1-2
D gene: TRBD1
V gene: TRBV6-1
CDR3 protein: ASSRDRSDYGYT

J gene: TRBJ2-3
D gene: TRBD2
V gene: TRBV30
CDR3 protein: AWTTSVGTDTQY

J gene: TRBJ1-5
D gene: .
V gene: TRBV20-1
CDR3 protein: SARDRLNSNQPQH

J gene: TRBJ1-2
D gene: .
V gene: TRBV29-1
CDR3 protein: SVEAADNGYGYT

J gene: TRBJ2-2
D gene: .
V gene: TRBV6-6
CDR3 protein: ASTPQGLTIGELF

J gene: TRBJ1-6
D gene: .
V gene: TRBV19
CDR3 protein: ASSGIDRFFLH

J gene: .
D gene: TRBD1
V gene: TRBV2
CDR3 protein: ATKLGTGAYEQY